This T cell receptor beta chain was identified during a study of blood T cell repertoires in COVID-19. Study details: Donors in the United States, Italy and Spain gave samples during acute or convalescent COVID-19. Sources were T cells, B-cell-depleted T cells, or PBMCs; the material itself was cDNA or gDNA.

The germline gives CDR1 DFQATT, CDR2 SNEGSKA (reference sequence). The CDR3 loop spans 13 amino acids. Trimming left V 3 bases short and J 0 bases short, with 9 bases between. Original methodology: Quantification of nucleated cells was approximated via reference gene primer amplification. Clones were sequenced by immunoSEQ multiplex PCR, and TCRdb holds only the in-frame ones, with some missing. D and trimming were read from the DNA, whereas the V and J calls and clone size are those reported in that table. The sample carries some 140,000 clones, 70% to 85% recorded once. This chain connects TRBV20-1 to TRBJ2-7; possible D gene TRBD1, 5 bases. This sequence was found in a man in his 60s with acute or convalescent COVID-19. The specimen was peripheral blood. In nucleotides, the CDR3 is TGCAGTGCTAGTGTAGGGGTCTCCTACGAGCAGTACTTC. Its protein is CSASVGVSYEQYF.